The source of this T cell receptor beta chain is a study of T cell repertoires in cytomegalovirus infection. Overall study: Both a matching HLA type and CMV infection were indicated by public TCR beta signatures.

Study results and limitations: Pooled public TCR beta family frequency picked out CMV carriers with the relevant HLA.

On this clonotype: The antigen remains unidentified.

TCRdb re-called the reads through MiXCR, storing one row per CDR3 protein. The table records about 450,000 distinct CDR3 sequences, under 40% of them present only once. The V segment lost 3 bases and the J segment 2 bases; nucleotides outside the gene matches: 3. The CDR3 consists of 15 residues. Germline assignment: CDR1 SGHRS and CDR2 YFSETQ. The TCR comes from a human donor in good health (CMV status not recorded). Some clones in this sample may be carry-over from other donors' samples. The rearrangement joins TRBV5-1 to TRBJ2-1, with 9 bases matching TRBD1. Sequences were obtained from PBMCs. Here the CDR3 reads CASSYRGQAYNEQFF. The CDR3 DNA reads as TGCGCCAGCAGCTACAGGGGGCAGGCCTACAATGAGCAGTTCTTC.